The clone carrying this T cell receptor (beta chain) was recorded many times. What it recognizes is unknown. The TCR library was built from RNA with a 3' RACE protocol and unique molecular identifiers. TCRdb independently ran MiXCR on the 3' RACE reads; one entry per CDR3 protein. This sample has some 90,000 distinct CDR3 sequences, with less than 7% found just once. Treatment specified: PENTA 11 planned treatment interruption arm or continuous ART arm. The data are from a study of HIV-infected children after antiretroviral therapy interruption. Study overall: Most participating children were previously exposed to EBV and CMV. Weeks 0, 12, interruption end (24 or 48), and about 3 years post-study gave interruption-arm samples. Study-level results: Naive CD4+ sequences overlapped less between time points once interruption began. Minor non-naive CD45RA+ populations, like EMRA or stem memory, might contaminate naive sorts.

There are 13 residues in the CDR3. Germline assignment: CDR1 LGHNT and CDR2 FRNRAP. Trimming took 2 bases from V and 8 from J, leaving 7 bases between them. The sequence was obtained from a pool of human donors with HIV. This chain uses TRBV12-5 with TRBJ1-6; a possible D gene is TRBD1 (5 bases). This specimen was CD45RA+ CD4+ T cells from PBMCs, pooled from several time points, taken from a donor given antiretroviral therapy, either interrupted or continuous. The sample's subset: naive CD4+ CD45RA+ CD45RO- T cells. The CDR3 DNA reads TGTGCTAGTGGTTTGCAACAGGATTCACCCCTCCACTTT. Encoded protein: CASGLQQDSPLHF.